Listed below are T cell receptor beta chains from one sample, sequenced in a study of CD8 T cells in Susac syndrome. TCRdb re-analysed the immunoSEQ multiplex PCR reads in MiXCR, keeping a single row per CDR3 protein. The table has 300,000 or so distinct CDR3 sequences, 90% to 95% seen once. Material for sequencing was CD4+ T cells from PBMCs. These receptors all stem from a human donor with multiple sclerosis. Each CDR3 is given with its conserved first and last residue. A D gene is named only where the DNA matches it firmly. Clone size, where shown, is once, few, many, or a class for clones that have expanded.

clone size | J gene | D gene | V gene | CDR3 DNA | CDR3 protein
- | TRBJ1-1 | - | TRBV28 | TGTGCCAGCAGTCTACAGTTCATGAACACTGAAGCTTTCTTT | CASSLQFMNTEAFF
- | TRBJ2-3 | - | TRBV5-1 | TGCGCCAGCAAATCTCGACTTGGAGATACGCAGTATTTT | CASKSRLGDTQYF
- | TRBJ1-5 | TRBD1 | TRBV9 | TGTGCCAGCAGCGAACTGACAGGGATTGACAATCAGCCCCAGCATTTT | CASSELTGIDNQPQHF
few | TRBJ1-3 | - | TRBV7-2 | TGTGCCAGCAGCTTACTCGTGGCGGGGCTCGGAAACACCATATATTTT | CASSLLVAGLGNTIYF
- | TRBJ2-3 | TRBD1 | TRBV2 | TGTGCCAGCAGTGGGGGACAGGGACGGGATACGCAGTATTTT | CASSGGQGRDTQYF
- | TRBJ2-3 | TRBD2 | TRBV27 | TGTGCCAGCAACGGGAGGAAGGGGCGTGTAGATACGCAGTATTTT | CASNGRKGRVDTQYF
- | TRBJ1-2 | TRBD1 | TRBV15 | TGTGCCACCAGCAGAGATCTCTTGGGACAGGGTACTAACTATGGCTACACCTTC | CATSRDLLGQGTNYGYTF
- | TRBJ2-5 | - | TRBV6-1 | TGTGCCAGCAGTGAAGGACATCAAGAGACCCAGTACTTC | CASSEGHQETQYF
- | TRBJ2-3 | TRBD2 | TRBV6-2/TRBV6-3 | TGTGCCAGCAGTCTCGGGAGGACTGCAGATACGCAGTATTTT | CASSLGRTADTQYF
- | TRBJ2-2 | - | TRBV30 | TGTGCCTGGAGTGCGAGACCTTTGGGGGAGCTGTTTTTT | CAWSARPLGELFF
- | TRBJ1-1 | - | TRBV5-1 | TGCGCCAGCAGCTTGAGGGGAGGCGGCACTGAAGCTTTCTTT | CASSLRGGGTEAFF
- | TRBJ1-1 | TRBD1 | TRBV10-3 | TGTGCCACGCGTCATTGGACAGGGGGCACTGAAGCTTTCTTT | CATRHWTGGTEAFF
- | TRBJ2-5 | - | TRBV5-1 | TGCGCCAGCAGCTTGGCCCGGGAAAAAGAGACCCAGTACTTC | CASSLAREKETQYF
- | TRBJ2-7 | TRBD2 | TRBV15 | TGTGCCACCAGCAGAGATCGAGGCGGGAGCTCCTACGAGCAGTACTTC | CATSRDRGGSSYEQYF
- | TRBJ2-7 | TRBD1 | TRBV12-3/TRBV12-4 | TGTGCCAGCAGCCTGATGGTTTTCACAGGGGGGCGGAATCGGGAACCCTACGAGCAGTACTTC | CASSLMVFTGGRNREPYEQYF
- | TRBJ2-7 | TRBD1 | TRBV5-6 | TGTGCCAGCACCCCACGGGACAGAACCTCCTACGAGCAGTACTTC | CASTPRDRTSYEQYF
- | TRBJ2-1 | - | TRBV12-3/TRBV12-4 | TGTGCCAGCAGTTTTAATAGCGAGCAGTTCTTC | CASSFNSEQFF
- | TRBJ2-2 | - | TRBV12-3/TRBV12-4 | TGTGCCAGCAGACCGCTCGCGGGATCGGCCGGGGAGCTGTTTTTT | CASRPLAGSAGELFF
- | TRBJ2-2 | - | TRBV11-2 | TGTGCCAGCAGCCTTCGCCCCGCAATGAGCGGGGAGCTGTTTTTT | CASSLRPAMSGELFF
- | TRBJ1-1 | TRBD1 | TRBV5-4 | TGTGCCAGCAGCCCCTTGACAGGGCGGAACACTGAAGCTTTCTTT | CASSPLTGRNTEAFF
- | TRBJ1-1 | TRBD1 | TRBV5-1 | TGCGCCAGCAGCTCTCAGGGGGGGCTGAACACTGAAGCTTTCTTT | CASSSQGGLNTEAFF
- | TRBJ2-3 | - | TRBV7-2 | TGTGCCAGCAGCTTGTCGGCCACAGATACGCAGTATTTT | CASSLSATDTQYF
- | TRBJ2-7 | TRBD2 | TRBV6-6 | TGTGCCAGCAGTTACGACGGCGGGGGGGTTCGTAGGCAGTACTTC | CASSYDGGGVRRQYF
- | TRBJ1-3 | - | TRBV2 | TGTGCCAGCCGGGCAACCTACAAGGACACCATATATTTT | CASRATYKDTIYF
- | TRBJ2-7 | - | TRBV30 | TGTGCCTGGAGTGCCGGGTGGTACGAGCAGTACTTC | CAWSAGWYEQYF
- | TRBJ2-5 | TRBD2 | TRBV7-9 | TGTGCCAGCAGCTTAGGGCTAGCGGTGGGGACCCAGTACTTC | CASSLGLAVGTQYF
- | TRBJ1-1 | - | TRBV20-1 | TGCAGTGCTAGAGTTAAGTACAGGGAGCGGAACACTGAAGCTTTCTTT | CSARVKYRERNTEAFF
- | TRBJ2-1 | - | TRBV5-1 | TGCGCCAGCGCGGGGCCGTCCTACAATGAGCAGTTCTTC | CASAGPSYNEQFF
- | TRBJ2-2 | - | TRBV6-1 | TGTGCCAGCAGTGAGACTCAGGCAGGGGAGCTGTTTTTT | CASSETQAGELFF
- | TRBJ2-1 | - | TRBV10-3 | TGTGCCATCAGTGAGTCCCCTAGTCGGAGGCGTCGCAATGAGCAGTTCTTC | CAISESPSRRRRNEQFF
once | TRBJ2-3 | TRBD1 | TRBV6-1 | TGTGCCAGCAGTAAGGGGGCAGGGGCTTTCCCTAGCACAGATACGCAGTATTTT | CASSKGAGAFPSTDTQYF
- | TRBJ1-1 | - | TRBV28 | TGTGCCAGCAGTTGGGCAGGAGGGAACACTGAAGCTTTCTTT | CASSWAGGNTEAFF
- | TRBJ1-1 | - | TRBV20-1 | TGCAGTGCTAGATTTAGTTTACAGAACACTGAAGCTTTCTTT | CSARFSLQNTEAFF
few | TRBJ2-7 | - | TRBV25-1 | TGTGCCAGCAGTGAGGGGACGGTACCCTACGAGCAGTACTTC | CASSEGTVPYEQYF
- | TRBJ2-7 | - | TRBV5-1 | TGCGCCAGCAGCGGGAAGGGGGACGGTTGGATCTACGAGCAGTACTTC | CASSGKGDGWIYEQYF
few | TRBJ1-2 | - | TRBV12-5 | TGTGCTAGTGGAGCTAACTATGGCTACACCTTC | CASGANYGYTF
- | TRBJ2-3 | - | TRBV20-1 | TGCAGTGCGAGGGGTTCTTCTCATACGCAGTATTTT | CSARGSSHTQYF